Listed below are T cell receptor beta chains from one sample, sequenced in a study of vaccination effects on CD4 cells after COVID-19. Their antigen targets remain unknown. Data came from immunoSEQ multiplex PCR; TCRdb stores just in-frame clones and leaves some out. This sample has roughly 34,000 clones; around 80% occur once, and the top ten carry approximately 1.4%. The specimen comprised CD4+ T cells from PBMCs cultured with HCoV-NL63 spike peptides, sampled after COVID-19 vaccination. These receptor sequences come from a human donor who received a COVID-19 vaccine. Some clones in this sample may be carry-over from other donors' samples. Each CDR3 is given with its conserved first and last residue. D genes are given only for firm matches. Size values are once, few and many counts, or a class for expanded clones, and some rows have none.

NA	TRBV29-1	NA	TRBJ1-1	TGCAGCGTTGAAATAGGACAGAACACTGAAGCTTTCTTT	CSVEIGQNTEAFF
NA	TRBV5-1	NA	TRBJ1-4	TGCGCCAGCGCCCGGGGGACCACGGGATATAATGAAAAACTGTTTTTT	CASARGTTGYNEKLFF
NA	TRBV28	NA	TRBJ1-1	TGTGCCAGCAGTTATCGGGGGAATGAAGCTTTCTTT	CASSYRGNEAFF
NA	TRBV6-2/TRBV6-3	NA	TRBJ1-1	TGTGCCAGCAGTATGGATGCTTGGGTCTTACCGAACACTGAAGCTTTCTTT	CASSMDAWVLPNTEAFF
NA	TRBV28	NA	TRBJ1-5	TGTGCCAGCAGTTACGAAGGGACACCCAATAGCAATCAGCCCCAGCATTTT	CASSYEGTPNSNQPQHF
NA	TRBV2	TRBD1	TRBJ2-1	TGTGCCAGCAGTCTACAGGGGGCGAATGAGCAGTTCTTC	CASSLQGANEQFF
NA	TRBV19	NA	TRBJ1-2	TGTGCCACCCAGCCCGCTATCAAGGATGGCTACACCTTC	CATQPAIKDGYTF
NA	TRBV9	NA	TRBJ2-5	TGTGCCAGCAGCGCTTCGATCACTGTAGGCCAAGAGACCCAGTACTTC	CASSASITVGQETQYF
few	TRBV27	NA	TRBJ2-3	TGTGCCAGCTTGGGTACAGATACGCAGTATTTT	CASLGTDTQYF
NA	TRBV6-6	TRBD1	TRBJ1-2	TGTGCCAGCAGTAGGGGGCAGAATAACTATGGCTACACCTTC	CASSRGQNNYGYTF
NA	TRBV5-1	TRBD2	TRBJ2-3	TGCGCCAGCAGCTTGGGCCGGACTAGCGGGGGGGCTAGCACAGATACGCAGTATTTT	CASSLGRTSGGASTDTQYF
NA	TRBV14	TRBD1	TRBJ2-1	TGTGCCAGCAGCCGTACCGGACAGGTCTACAATGAGCAGTTCTTC	CASSRTGQVYNEQFF
NA	TRBV29-1	NA	TRBJ1-4	TGCAGCGTTCGTAGGGGCGGGGAAAAACTGTTTTTT	CSVRRGGEKLFF
NA	TRBV6-5	NA	TRBJ1-5	TGTGCCAGCAGAGCAGGGGGCAATCAGCCCCAGCATTTT	CASRAGGNQPQHF
NA	TRBV18	NA	TRBJ2-4	TGTGCCAGCTCACGCAATAAAAACATTCAGTACTTC	CASSRNKNIQYF
NA	TRBV24-1	TRBD2	TRBJ2-5	TGTGCCACCAGTGATTCGGGGGGTGAGACCCAGTACTTC	CATSDSGGETQYF
NA	TRBV29-1	NA	TRBJ2-5	TGCAGCGTAGCAACCGGGACACAAGAAGAGACCCAGTACTTC	CSVATGTQEETQYF
NA	TRBV18	NA	TRBJ2-1	TGTGCCAGCTCACCACAGGGCAATGAGCAGTTCTTC	CASSPQGNEQFF
few	TRBV10-3	TRBD1	TRBJ1-6	TGTGCCATCAAACAGGGGGCTGATTCACCCCTCCACTTT	CAIKQGADSPLHF
few	TRBV5-1	NA	TRBJ2-5	TGCGCCAGCAGCTTGGACCAAGAGACCCAGTACTTC	CASSLDQETQYF
NA	TRBV18	TRBD2	TRBJ2-1	TGTGCCAGCTCACGGGGACTAGCGGGTTACAATGAGCAGTTCTTC	CASSRGLAGYNEQFF
NA	TRBV7-2	NA	TRBJ1-2	TGTGCCAGCAGCTTATCCAGATATGGCTACACCTTC	CASSLSRYGYTF
NA	TRBV6-5	NA	TRBJ2-2	TGTGCCAGCAGCCTTACAGGGTGGGCCGGGGAGCTGTTTTTT	CASSLTGWAGELFF
NA	TRBV24-1	NA	TRBJ2-5	TGTGCCACCAGTGATTACCAAGAGACCCAGTACTTC	CATSDYQETQYF
NA	TRBV5-1	NA	TRBJ1-4	TGCGCCAGCAGCATATCACCCCAAGGGCGAACTAATGAAAAACTGTTTTTT	CASSISPQGRTNEKLFF
NA	TRBV29-1	TRBD2	TRBJ2-5	TGCAGCGCAATAGCGGGGGGGCAAGAGACCCAGTACTTC	CSAIAGGQETQYF
NA	TRBV6-4	NA	TRBJ1-6	TGTGCCAGCAGTGACTCGGATAATTCACCCCTCCACTTT	CASSDSDNSPLHF
NA	TRBV29-1	NA	TRBJ2-5	TGCAGCGTTGGCAGGGGATTTCAAGAGACCCAGTACTTC	CSVGRGFQETQYF
NA	TRBV25-1	NA	TRBJ2-5	TGTGCCAGCAGTGAATACAGGACAGATAAAGAGACCCAGTACTTC	CASSEYRTDKETQYF
NA	TRBV12-5	TRBD2	TRBJ2-1	TGTGCTACCACCCTGACGGGGGGGCGGAATGAGCAGTTCTTC	CATTLTGGRNEQFF
few	TRBV30	TRBD1	TRBJ2-3	TGTGCCTGGAGCCAGCGGACAGGGCGGGGAGATACGCAGTATTTT	CAWSQRTGRGDTQYF
NA	TRBV2	NA	TRBJ1-1	TGTGCCAGCAGGGGTCCGGAAAACACTGAAGCTTTCTTT	CASRGPENTEAFF
NA	TRBV3-1/TRBV3-2	TRBD2	TRBJ2-5	TGTGCCAGCAGCCAAGAGCTGGCTAGCGGGGAGATAAAGACCCAGTACTTC	CASSQELASGEIKTQYF
NA	TRBV20-1	NA	TRBJ2-2	TGCAGTGCTAGTTCGGGACAGAACACCGGGGAGCTGTTTTTT	CSASSGQNTGELFF
once	TRBV5-1	TRBD1	TRBJ1-1	TGCGCCAGCAGCTTTAGGACAGGGGGTTCTACTGAAGCTTTCTTT	CASSFRTGGSTEAFF
NA	TRBV15	NA	TRBJ1-6	TGTGCCACCAGCAGAGATTCACCCCTCCACTTT	CATSRDSPLHF
NA	TRBV7-2	NA	TRBJ1-3	TGTGCCAGCAGCTTAAGCGGACAGCTTTTCTCTGGAAACACCATATATTTT	CASSLSGQLFSGNTIYF
NA	TRBV15	NA	TRBJ2-3	TGTGCCACCAGCCAATACAGGGTCCCCTCAGGCACAGATACGCAGTATTTT	CATSQYRVPSGTDTQYF
NA	TRBV7-3	TRBD2	TRBJ2-3	TGTGCCAGCAGCCGGGGCGGCGGGGGGTACACAGATACGCAGTATTTT	CASSRGGGGYTDTQYF
few	TRBV14	NA	TRBJ1-2	TGTGCCAGCAGCCAAGCCAGAAACTATGGCTACACCTTC	CASSQARNYGYTF
NA	TRBV5-1	NA	TRBJ2-5	TGCGCCAGCAGCTTGGTACGGGGCGGGGGCTCTCAAGAGACCCAGTACTTC	CASSLVRGGGSQETQYF
NA	TRBV5-5	NA	TRBJ2-3	TGTGCCAGCAGCTTGGTAGGGGAGGATACGCAGTATTTT	CASSLVGEDTQYF
NA	TRBV10-3	NA	TRBJ1-5	TGTGCCATCGCCAGGGAAAGCAATCAGCCCCAGCATTTT	CAIARESNQPQHF
few	TRBV19	NA	TRBJ2-4	TGTGCCAGTAGTATCAACAGCGAAAACATTCAGTACTTC	CASSINSENIQYF
few	TRBV6-2/TRBV6-3	TRBD1	TRBJ1-5	TGTGCCAGCAGTTACGTGGACAGGGACCAGCCCCAGCATTTT	CASSYVDRDQPQHF
NA	TRBV18	NA	TRBJ2-2	TGTGCCAGCTCACTACATAGCGTTGCCGGCACCGGGGAGCTGTTTTTT	CASSLHSVAGTGELFF
NA	TRBV6-4	TRBD1	TRBJ1-2	TGTGCCAGCAGTGACCCCGACAGGGGGAACTATGGCTACACCTTC	CASSDPDRGNYGYTF
few	TRBV6-2/TRBV6-3	NA	TRBJ1-1	TGTGCCAGCAGTGACCCCGCCAGATACATGAACACTGAAGCTTTCTTT	CASSDPARYMNTEAFF
NA	TRBV6-2/TRBV6-3	NA	TRBJ2-1	TGTGCCAGCAGTTTCGGTGGGTCAGGGAGGAATGAGCAGTTCTTC	CASSFGGSGRNEQFF
once	TRBV3-1/TRBV3-2	NA	TRBJ1-3	TGTGCCAGCAGCAGGCCCCGGAGGGAAGGGGTTGGAAACACCATATATTTT	CASSRPRREGVGNTIYF
NA	TRBV6-2/TRBV6-3	NA	TRBJ1-5	TGTGCCAGCAGTTACTCTCTGAACAATCAGCCCCAGCATTTT	CASSYSLNNQPQHF
NA	TRBV6-5	TRBD1	TRBJ1-5	TGTGCCAGCAGTCAATTCACAGGGGGCTATCAGCCCCAGCATTTT	CASSQFTGGYQPQHF
NA	TRBV7-2	NA	TRBJ1-3	TGTGCCAGCAGCCAGTTCCAGGCGATCTCTGGAAACACCATATATTTT	CASSQFQAISGNTIYF
NA	TRBV3-1/TRBV3-2	TRBD2	TRBJ2-3	TGTGCCAGCAGCCAAGGACTAGCGGGGGGGCATGGAGATACGCAGTATTTT	CASSQGLAGGHGDTQYF
NA	TRBV19	NA	TRBJ2-1	TGTGCCAGTAAAGAGACTGCGACCCACAATGAGCAGTTCTTC	CASKETATHNEQFF
NA	TRBV18	NA	TRBJ1-4	TGTGCCAGCTCTTCCGGGGAACGTGAAAAACTGTTTTTT	CASSSGEREKLFF
NA	TRBV27	TRBD2	TRBJ2-5	TGTGCCAGCGAGGCGCAGCGGGGGGCGAAGACCCAGTACTTC	CASEAQRGAKTQYF
NA	TRBV18	NA	TRBJ1-3	TGTGCCAGCTCACCACCGGGGGACCTGGGAAACACCATATATTTT	CASSPPGDLGNTIYF